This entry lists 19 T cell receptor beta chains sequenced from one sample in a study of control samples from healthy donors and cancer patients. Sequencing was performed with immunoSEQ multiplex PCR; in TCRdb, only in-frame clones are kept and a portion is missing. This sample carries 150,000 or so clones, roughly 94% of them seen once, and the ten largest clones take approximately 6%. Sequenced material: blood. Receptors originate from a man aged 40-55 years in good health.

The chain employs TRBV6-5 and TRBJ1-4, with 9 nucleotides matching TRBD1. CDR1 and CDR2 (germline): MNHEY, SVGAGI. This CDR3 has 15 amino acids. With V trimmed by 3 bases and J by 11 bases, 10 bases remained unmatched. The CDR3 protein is CASSYLGTGIRKLFF. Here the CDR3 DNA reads TGTGCCAGCAGTTATCTCGGGACAGGGATCCGGAAACTGTTTTTT.

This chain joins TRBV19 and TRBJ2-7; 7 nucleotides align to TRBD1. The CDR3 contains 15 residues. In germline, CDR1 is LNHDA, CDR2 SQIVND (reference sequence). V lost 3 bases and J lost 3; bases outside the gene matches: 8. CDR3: CASSIKGAGNYEQYF. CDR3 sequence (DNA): TGTGCCAGTAGTATTAAGGGGGCAGGGAACTACGAGCAGTACTTC.

CDR3 loop: CAWSPGTGYGYTF. The DNA for the CDR3 is TGTGCCTGGAGTCCCGGGACAGGCTATGGCTACACCTTC. The V call is TRBV30, the J call TRBJ1-2, with TRBD1 identical over 8 bases. The CDR3 runs 13 residues. Trimming took 2 bases from V and 4 from J; bases not matched to a gene: 3. Looked up from germline, CDR1 is GTSNPN and CDR2 is SVGIG (reference sequence).

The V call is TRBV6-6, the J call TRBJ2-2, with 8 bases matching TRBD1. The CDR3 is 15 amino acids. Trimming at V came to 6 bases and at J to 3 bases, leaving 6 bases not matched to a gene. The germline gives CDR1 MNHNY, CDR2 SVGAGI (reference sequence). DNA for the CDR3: TGTGCCAGCAGCCAGACAGGGGTAGACACCGGGGAGCTGTTTTTT. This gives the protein CASSQTGVDTGELFF.

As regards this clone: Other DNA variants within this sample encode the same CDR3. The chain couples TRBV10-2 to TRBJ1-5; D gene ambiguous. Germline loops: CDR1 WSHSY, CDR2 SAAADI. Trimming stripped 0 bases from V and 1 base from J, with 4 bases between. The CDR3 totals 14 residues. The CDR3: CASSESDSNQPQHF. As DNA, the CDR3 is TGCGCCAGCAGTGAGTCAGACAGCAATCAGCCCCAGCATTTT.

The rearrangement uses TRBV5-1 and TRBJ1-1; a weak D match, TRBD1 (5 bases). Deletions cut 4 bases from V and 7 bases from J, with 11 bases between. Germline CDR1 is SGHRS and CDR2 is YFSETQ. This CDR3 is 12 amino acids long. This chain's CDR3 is CASSVDRGEAFF. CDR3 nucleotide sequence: TGCGCCAGCAGCGTGGATAGGGGTGAAGCTTTCTTT.

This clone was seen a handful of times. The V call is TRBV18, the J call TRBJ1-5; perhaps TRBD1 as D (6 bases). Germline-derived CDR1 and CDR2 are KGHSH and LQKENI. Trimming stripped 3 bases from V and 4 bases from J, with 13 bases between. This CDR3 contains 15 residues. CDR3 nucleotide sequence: TGTGCCAGCTCACCCTCAACAGGGAATAATCAGCCCCAGCATTTT. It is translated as CASSPSTGNNQPQHF.

CDR3 amino acids: CASSHQGQPYEKLFF. For the CDR3, the DNA is TGCGCCAGCAGCCACCAAGGACAGCCGTATGAAAAACTGTTTTTT. V is TRBV4-1 and J is TRBJ1-4, with D possibly TRBD1 on 6 matching bases. The V gene's germline CDR1 is MGHRA and CDR2 YSYEKL. The CDR3 totals 15 residues. V lost 3 bases and J lost 6, with 14 bases in between.

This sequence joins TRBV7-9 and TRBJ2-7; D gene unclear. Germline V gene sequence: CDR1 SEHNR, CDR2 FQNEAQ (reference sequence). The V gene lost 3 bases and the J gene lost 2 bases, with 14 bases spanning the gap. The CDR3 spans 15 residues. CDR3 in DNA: TGTGCCAGCAGCTTTAAGTTGGTGGCTCCCTACGAGCAGTACTTC. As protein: CASSFKLVAPYEQYF.

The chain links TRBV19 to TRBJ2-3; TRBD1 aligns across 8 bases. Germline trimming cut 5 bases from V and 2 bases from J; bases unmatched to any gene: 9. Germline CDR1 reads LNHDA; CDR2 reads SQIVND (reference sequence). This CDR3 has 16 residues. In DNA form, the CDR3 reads TGTGCCAGTAGTCCCCGACAGGGGACGGCCACAGATACGCAGTATTTT. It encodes CASSPRQGTATDTQYF.

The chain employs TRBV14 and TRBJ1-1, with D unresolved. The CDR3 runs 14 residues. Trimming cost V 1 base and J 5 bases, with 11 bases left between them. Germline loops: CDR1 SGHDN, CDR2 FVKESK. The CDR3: CASSQAGGRTEAFF. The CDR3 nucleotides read TGTGCCAGCAGCCAAGCGGGAGGGAGAACTGAAGCTTTCTTT.

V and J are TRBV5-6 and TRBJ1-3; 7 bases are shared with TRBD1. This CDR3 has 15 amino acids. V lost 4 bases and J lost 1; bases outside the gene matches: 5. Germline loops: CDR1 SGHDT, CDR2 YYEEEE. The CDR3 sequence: CASSAGQTSGNTIYF. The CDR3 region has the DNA TGTGCCAGCAGCGCGGGACAGACTTCTGGAAACACCATATATTTT.

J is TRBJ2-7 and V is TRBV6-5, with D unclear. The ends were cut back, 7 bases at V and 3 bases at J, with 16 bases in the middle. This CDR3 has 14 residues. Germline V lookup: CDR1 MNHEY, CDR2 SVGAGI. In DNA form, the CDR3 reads TGTGCCAGCAAGTTGAGCCAGGTACACTACGAGCAGTACTTC. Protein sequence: CASKLSQVHYEQYF.

This CDR3 is CASSSVPATDTQYF. The CDR3 coding sequence is TGTGCCAGCAGCTCGGTTCCCGCCACAGATACGCAGTATTTT. The chain joins TRBV5-4 to TRBJ2-3, with D uncertain. The CDR3 is 14 residues long. The V end was cut by 3 bases, the J end by 2 bases, with 10 bases between. Germline CDR1 SGHNT, CDR2 YYREEE (reference sequence). The entire variable domain, with the rest obtained from reference TRBV5-4 and TRBJ2-3, is as follows: ETGVTQSPTHLIKTRGQQVTLRCSSQSGHNTVSWYQQALGQGPQFIFQYYREEENGRGNFPPRFSGLQFPNYSSELNVNALELDDSALYLCASSSVPATDTQYFGPGTRLTVL.

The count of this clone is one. The CDR3 coding sequence is TGTGCCATCAGTGAGCGACAGGGGAAGGGCACTGAAGCTTTCTTT. Protein: CAISERQGKGTEAFF. The J gene is TRBJ1-1, the V gene TRBV10-3; 8 bases are a match to TRBD1. The V gene's germline CDR1 is ENHRY and CDR2 SYGVKD. Trimming at V came to 2 bases and at J to 4 bases, leaving 6 bases not matched to a gene. The CDR3 extends over 15 amino acids.

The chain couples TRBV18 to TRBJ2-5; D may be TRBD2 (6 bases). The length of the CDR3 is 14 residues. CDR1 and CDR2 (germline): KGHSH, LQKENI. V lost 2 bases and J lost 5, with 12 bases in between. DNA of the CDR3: TGTGCCAGCTCACCAGTGGGGGGTCGGGAGACCCAGTACTTC. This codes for CASSPVGGRETQYF.

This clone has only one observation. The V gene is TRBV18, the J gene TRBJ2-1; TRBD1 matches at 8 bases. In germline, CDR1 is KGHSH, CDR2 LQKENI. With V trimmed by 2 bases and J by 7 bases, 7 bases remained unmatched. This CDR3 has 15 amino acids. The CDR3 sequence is CASSPDRGGRNEQFF. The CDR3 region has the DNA TGTGCCAGCTCACCAGACAGGGGTGGTCGGAATGAGCAGTTCTTC.

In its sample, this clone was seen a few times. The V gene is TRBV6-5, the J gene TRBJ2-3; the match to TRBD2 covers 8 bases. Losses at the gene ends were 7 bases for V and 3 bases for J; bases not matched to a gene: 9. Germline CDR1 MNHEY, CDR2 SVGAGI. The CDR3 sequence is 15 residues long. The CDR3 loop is CASKGSGTITDTQYF. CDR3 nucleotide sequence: TGTGCCAGCAAAGGTAGCGGGACTATTACAGATACGCAGTATTTT.

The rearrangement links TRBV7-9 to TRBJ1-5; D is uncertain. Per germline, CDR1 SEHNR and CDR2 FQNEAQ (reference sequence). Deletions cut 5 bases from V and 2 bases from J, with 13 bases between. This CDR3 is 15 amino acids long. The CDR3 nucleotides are TGTGCCAGCAGCCGGGTGGGAGAGCGCAATCAGCCCCAGCATTTT. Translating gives CASSRVGERNQPQHF.